The 27 T cell receptor beta chains listed next were all sequenced from one sample in a study of cytomegalovirus exposure and HLA in healthy donors. This PCR relied on a set of 60 Vbeta primers and 13 Jbeta primers. The method was immunoSEQ multiplex PCR; TCRdb's version includes in-frame clones alone and lacks a portion of them. The table includes approximately 150,000 clones, 80% detected once. Sequences were obtained from PBMCs. Receptors originate from a man in his thirties or forties in good health and CMV-seronegative.

In this sample, this clone turned up a few times. CDR3 protein: CAITGTEYGYTF. CDR3 bases: TGTGCCATCACTGGGACAGAATATGGCTACACCTTC. This rearrangement joins TRBV10-3 to TRBJ1-2, with 7 bases aligning to TRBD1. This CDR3 has 12 residues. V trimming: 7 bases; J trimming: 5 bases; junction bases outside the gene matches: 4. Per germline, CDR1 ENHRY and CDR2 SYGVKD.

This clone was observed a few times. The chain uses TRBV6-6 and TRBJ1-6; the match to TRBD1 covers 7 bases. Germline assignment: CDR1 MNHNY and CDR2 SVGAGI (reference sequence). Germline trimming cut 6 bases from V and 7 bases from J; bases unmatched to any gene: 3. This CDR3 is built from 13 residues. CDR3 DNA sequence: TGTGCCAGCAGCCAGGACAGGAATTCACCCCTCCACTTT. This translates into CASSQDRNSPLHF.

V usage is TRBV7-3 and J usage is TRBJ2-7; the match to TRBD2 covers 7 bases. V trimming: 2 bases; J trimming: 2 bases; junction bases outside the gene matches: 18. This CDR3 contains 19 residues. Germline CDR1 is SGHTA and CDR2 is FQGTGA. CDR3 sequence reads: CASSLGPGRAGPEAYEQYF. The DNA of the CDR3 is TGTGCCAGCAGCTTAGGCCCGGGGAGGGCGGGTCCGGAGGCCTACGAGCAGTACTTC.

V is TRBV6-5 and J is TRBJ2-1; 10 positions match TRBD2. Losses at the gene ends were 10 bases for V and 7 bases for J; bases not matched to a gene: 13. Germline V gene lookup returns CDR1 MNHEY and CDR2 SVGAGI. CDR3 length: 15 residues. The CDR3 loop is CATRASGRAGNEQFF. Written as DNA, the CDR3 is TGTGCCACCAGAGCAAGCGGGAGGGCAGGAAATGAGCAGTTCTTC.

The chain joins TRBV5-4 to TRBJ1-4; 7 bases match TRBD1. Germline CDR1 is SGHNT and CDR2 is YYREEE (reference sequence). The J segment lost 11 bases and the V segment lost 2 bases, leaving 9 bases of the junction unmatched. The CDR3 is 14 amino acids. The CDR3: CASSFPGTAEKLFF. CDR3 nucleotide sequence: TGTGCCAGCAGCTTCCCTGGGACAGCAGAGAAACTGTTTTTT.

This sequence joins TRBV9 and TRBJ1-1; no clear D. V lost 0 bases and J 0 bases, leaving 9 bases between the germline ends. Germline CDR1 reads SGDLS; CDR2 reads YYNGEE. This CDR3 contains 15 residues. CDR3 sequence reads: CASSVDSRLNTEAFF. The CDR3 nucleotides read TGTGCCAGCAGCGTAGACAGCAGGCTGAACACTGAAGCTTTCTTT.

This sequence joins TRBV6-5 and TRBJ1-4; a possible D gene is TRBD1 (6 bases). Trimming shortened V by 6 bases and J by 3 bases, and 11 bases separated the two germline ends. The CDR3 is 14 amino acids. Germline V gene lookup returns CDR1 MNHEY and CDR2 SVGAGI. The CDR3: CASRNGQSNEKLFF. CDR3 DNA sequence: TGTGCCAGCAGGAATGGACAGTCTAATGAAAAACTGTTTTTT.

The table lists this clone with a count of one. The V gene is TRBV11-2, the J gene TRBJ1-1, with D possibly matching TRBD1 (5 bases). V was pared by 3 bases and J by 4 bases, with 12 bases between. The CDR3 has 14 residues. In germline, CDR1 is SGHAT, CDR2 FQNNGV. CDR3 amino acids: CASSFRVETTEAFF. The CDR3 DNA follows: TGTGCCAGCAGCTTCAGGGTGGAGACCACTGAAGCTTTCTTT.

V and J are TRBV28 and TRBJ1-1; D remains ambiguous. There are 12 residues in the CDR3. CDR1 and CDR2 from the germline V gene are MDHEN and SYDVKM. Trimming removed 6 bases from V and 6 bases from J, with 11 bases in between. CDR3 region: CASSPPWPEAFF. The CDR3 nucleotides read TGTGCCAGCAGCCCTCCTTGGCCTGAAGCTTTCTTT.

Only one count was recorded for this clone. This chain joins TRBV9 and TRBJ1-3, with TRBD1 as a possible D gene (5 bases). The CDR3 loop spans 16 amino acids. Looked up from germline, CDR1 is SGDLS and CDR2 is YYNGEE. The V and J ends lost 4 bases and 7 bases respectively, with 21 bases between them. The CDR3 DNA sequence: TGTGCCAGCAGCCCTCGCGGGGCAGGGACTTGGAACACCATATATTTT. Translation gives CASSPRGAGTWNTIYF.

V gene TRBV6-1 combines with J gene TRBJ2-3; maybe TRBD1 (6 bases). The CDR3 has 14 residues. The ends were cut back, 7 bases at V and 0 bases at J, with 11 bases in the middle. Germline values: CDR1 MNHNS, CDR2 SASEGT. This CDR3 reads CASKGERSTDTQYF. CDR3 sequence (DNA): TGTGCCAGCAAGGGGGAGAGGAGCACAGATACGCAGTATTTT.

V gene TRBV10-3 combines with J gene TRBJ1-2; D unclear. The germline V gene has CDR1 ENHRY and CDR2 SYGVKD. This CDR3 spans 17 amino acids. Between the trimmed V and J ends, which lost 2 bases and 6 bases, there was a span of 22 bases. The chain's CDR3 is CAISEPVRGREFHGYTF. In nucleotides, the CDR3 is TGTGCCATCAGTGAGCCGGTACGAGGGCGGGAGTTCCATGGCTACACCTTC.

The DNA of the CDR3 is TGTGCCAGCAGCGCGCAGGGACACTCGAACACCGGGGAGCTGTTTTTT. It encodes CASSAQGHSNTGELFF. This rearrangement joins TRBV7-3 to TRBJ2-2, with a possible D match to TRBD1 (6 bases). V lost 5 bases and J 0 bases, leaving 13 bases between the germline ends. The CDR3 extends over 16 amino acids. Germline V lookup: CDR1 SGHTA, CDR2 FQGTGA.

The CDR3 protein is CASSRGTSNNEQFF. The CDR3 DNA follows: TGTGCCAGCAGCCGAGGGACTAGCAACAATGAGCAGTTCTTC. The chain joins TRBV7-2 to TRBJ2-1; 9 nucleotides agree with TRBD2. The CDR3 covers 14 residues. Germline CDR1 is SGHTA and CDR2 is FQGNSA. V lost 5 bases, J lost 5 bases, and 4 bases stayed unmatched.

The chain uses TRBV27 and TRBJ2-5; 11 positions match TRBD1. This CDR3 is 15 amino acids long. Germline V gene sequence: CDR1 MNHEY, CDR2 SMNVEV (reference sequence). Trimming removed 7 bases from V and 2 bases from J; junction bases left unmatched: 6. The CDR3 loop reads CASMRGQGVQETQYF. The CDR3 DNA sequence: TGTGCCAGCATGAGGGGACAGGGGGTTCAAGAGACCCAGTACTTC.

A note on this clone: At the DNA level, this CDR3 is encoded by other sequences in the same sample as well. V gene TRBV7-9 combines with J gene TRBJ2-7; 7 bases line up with TRBD1. The CDR3 consists of 14 residues. CDR1 SEHNR and CDR2 FQNEAQ come from the germline V gene (reference sequence). V lost 1 base, J lost 3 bases, and 3 bases stayed unmatched. The CDR3 DNA reads TGTGCCAGCAGCTTAGAAGGGGGCGGCTACGAGCAGTACTTC. Translation: CASSLEGGGYEQYF. Based on the CDR3 plus reference TRBV7-9 and TRBJ2-7, the full variable domain is DTGVSQNPRHKITKRGQNVTFRCDPISEHNRLYWYRQTLGQGPEFLTYFQNEAQLEKSRLLSDRFSAERPKGSFSTLEIQRTEQGDSAMYLCASSLEGGGYEQYFGPGTRLTVT.

This clone has more than one count but fewer than ten. The chain links TRBV13 to TRBJ2-7, with a possible D match to TRBD1 (5 bases). The CDR3 spans 14 residues. Trimming left V 3 bases short and J 5 bases short, with 14 bases between. CDR1 and CDR2 (germline): PRHDT, FYEKMQ (reference sequence). CDR3 coding DNA: TGTGCCAGCAGCTTCCAGGGAATGCGTCACGAGCAGTACTTC. It is translated as CASSFQGMRHEQYF. The variable domain in full, completed from reference TRBV13 and TRBJ2-7, reads AAGVIQSPRHLIKEKRETATLKCYPIPRHDTVYWYQQGPGQDPQFLISFYEKMQSDKGSIPDRFSAQQFSDYHSELNMSSLELGDSALYFCASSFQGMRHEQYFGPGTRLTVT.

This rearrangement joins TRBV5-4 to TRBJ2-3; 7 bases are shared with TRBD1. Unmatched junction bases numbered 10, after V lost 3 bases and J lost 6 bases. Looked up from germline, CDR1 is SGHNT and CDR2 is YYREEE (reference sequence). This CDR3 has 15 amino acids. The CDR3 loop reads CASSSGQPIVDTQYF. CDR3 bases: TGTGCCAGCAGCTCGGGACAGCCGATAGTCGATACGCAGTATTTT.

This clone was observed once. The V and J genes are TRBV25-1 and TRBJ2-2, with 8 bases fitting TRBD2. CDR3 length: 15 amino acids. The ends lost 4 bases at V and 7 bases at J; junction bases unmatched: 8. Germline V gene lookup returns CDR1 MGHDK and CDR2 SYGVNS. The CDR3 DNA reads TGTGCCAGCAGTGCCACGGGGGGGAGGGGCGGGGAGCTGTTTTTT. As protein: CASSATGGRGGELFF.

CDR3 nucleotides: TGTGCCGGAAGTCCGGGACTGGATGAGCAGTTCTTC. Translation: CAGSPGLDEQFF. The rearrangement joins TRBV9 to TRBJ2-1; D is perhaps TRBD2 (6 bases). The CDR3 has 12 residues. From germline, CDR1 is SGDLS and CDR2 YYNGEE. The V and J ends lost 10 bases and 8 bases respectively, with 16 bases between them.

V usage is TRBV5-1 and J usage is TRBJ1-2, with D possibly being TRBD1 (5 bases). Trimming shortened V by 4 bases and J by 6 bases, and 13 bases separated the two germline ends. This CDR3 comprises 13 residues. Germline V lookup: CDR1 SGHRS, CDR2 YFSETQ. The CDR3 nucleotides read TGCGCCAGCAGCCTAGGGGTAGTAGATGGCTACACCTTC. This gives the protein CASSLGVVDGYTF.

This chain uses TRBV27 with TRBJ2-3, with D unresolved. The CDR3 extends over 14 amino acids. Germline V gene sequence: CDR1 MNHEY, CDR2 SMNVEV (reference sequence). Trimming pared 5 bases from V and 2 bases from J, leaving 11 bases between. The CDR3 coding sequence is TGTGCCAGCAGTCCCCACACAGACACAGATACGCAGTATTTT. This encodes CASSPHTDTDTQYF.

CDR3 DNA: TGTGCCAGCAGTGTGTCCGGGACAGCTGAGTATCAGCCCCAGCATTTT. It is translated as CASSVSGTAEYQPQHF. The V gene is TRBV6-1, the J gene TRBJ1-5, with 7 bases that match TRBD1. Trimming at V came to 4 bases and at J to 5 bases, leaving 11 bases not matched to a gene. Germline values: CDR1 MNHNS, CDR2 SASEGT. The CDR3 runs to 16 residues.

V gene TRBV29-1 combines with J gene TRBJ1-2; D gene ambiguous. The CDR3 length is 13 residues. Trimming shortened V by 0 bases and J by 8 bases, and 13 bases separated the two germline ends. Germline CDR1 SQVTM, CDR2 ANQGSEA. The DNA for the CDR3 is TGCAGCGTTGAAGATCGGGGAGGGTGCGGCTACACCTTC. This gives the protein CSVEDRGGCGYTF.

The chain combines TRBV27 with TRBJ1-1, with TRBD1 identical over 9 bases. CDR1 MNHEY and CDR2 SMNVEV come from the germline V gene (reference sequence). There are 13 residues in the CDR3. V lost 6 bases and J lost 3; bases outside the gene matches: 2. The chain's CDR3 is CASRRQGDTEAFF. The DNA of the CDR3 is TGTGCCAGCAGGAGACAGGGGGACACTGAAGCTTTCTTT.

The chain combines TRBV11-1 with TRBJ2-3, with D hard to call. CDR3 length equals 15 residues. V dropped 0 bases and J dropped 2 bases, with 9 bases sitting between them. The germline CDR1 and CDR2 sequences are SGHAT and FQDESV (reference sequence). The CDR3 sequence: CASSLAVAVTDTQYF. CDR3 nucleotides: TGTGCCAGCAGCTTAGCGGTGGCAGTCACAGATACGCAGTATTTT.

This rearrangement joins TRBV5-1 to TRBJ2-5, with 7 positions matching TRBD2. Per germline, CDR1 SGHRS and CDR2 YFSETQ. V was pared by 5 bases and J by 1 base, with 8 bases of the junction left unmatched. The CDR3 extends over 15 amino acids. The CDR3 DNA follows: TGCGCCAGCAGGCCGGGGACTAAAGCCCAAGAGACCCAGTACTTC. Its translation: CASRPGTKAQETQYF.